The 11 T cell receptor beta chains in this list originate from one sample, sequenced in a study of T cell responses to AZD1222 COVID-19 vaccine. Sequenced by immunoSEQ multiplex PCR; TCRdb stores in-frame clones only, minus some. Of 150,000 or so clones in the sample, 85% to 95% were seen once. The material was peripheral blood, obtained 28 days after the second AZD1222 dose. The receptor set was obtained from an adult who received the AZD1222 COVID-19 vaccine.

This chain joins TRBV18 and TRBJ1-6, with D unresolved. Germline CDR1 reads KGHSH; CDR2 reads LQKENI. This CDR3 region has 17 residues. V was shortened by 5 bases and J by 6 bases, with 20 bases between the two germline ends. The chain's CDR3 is CASSGRLGDGLNSPLHF. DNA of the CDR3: TGTGCCAGCTCAGGGCGGCTCGGAGACGGACTTAATTCACCCCTCCACTTT.

In DNA form, the CDR3 reads TGTGCCAGCAGCCCAGGGGCGGGGAGTATCTCCTACGAGCAGTACTTC. The encoded protein is CASSPGAGSISYEQYF. This sequence joins TRBV9 and TRBJ2-7; perhaps D is TRBD1 or TRBD2 (6 bases each). The ends were cut back, 4 bases at V and 0 bases at J, with 17 bases in the middle. Germline V CDR1 and CDR2: SGDLS, YYNGEE. The CDR3 totals 16 residues.

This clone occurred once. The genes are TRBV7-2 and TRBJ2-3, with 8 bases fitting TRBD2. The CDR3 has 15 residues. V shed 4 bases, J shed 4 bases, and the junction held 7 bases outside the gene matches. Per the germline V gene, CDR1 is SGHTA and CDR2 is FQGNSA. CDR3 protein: CASSYRGGAADTQYF. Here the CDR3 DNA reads TGTGCCAGCAGCTACCGGGGGGGAGCGGCAGATACGCAGTATTTT. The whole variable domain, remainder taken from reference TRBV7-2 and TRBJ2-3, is GAGVSQSPSNKVTEKGKDVELRCDPISGHTALYWYRQSLGQGLEFLIYFQGNSAPDKSGLPSDRFSAERTGGSVSTLTIQRTQQEDSAVYLCASSYRGGAADTQYFGPGTRLTVL.

CDR3 nucleotides: TGTGCCAGTCACACGGGACAGGGTACTGAAAAACTGTTTTTT. It specifies CASHTGQGTEKLFF. V gene TRBV28 combines with J gene TRBJ1-4, with 9 bases that match TRBD1. The CDR3 totals 14 residues. Losses at the gene ends were 9 bases for V and 7 bases for J; bases not matched to a gene: 9. Germline loops: CDR1 MDHEN, CDR2 SYDVKM.

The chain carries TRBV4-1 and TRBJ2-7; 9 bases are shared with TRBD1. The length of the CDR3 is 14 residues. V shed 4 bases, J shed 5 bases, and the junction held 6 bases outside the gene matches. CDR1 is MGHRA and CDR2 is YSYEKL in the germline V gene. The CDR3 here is CASSPGDRVHEQYF. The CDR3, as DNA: TGCGCCAGCAGCCCGGGGGACAGGGTCCACGAGCAGTACTTC.

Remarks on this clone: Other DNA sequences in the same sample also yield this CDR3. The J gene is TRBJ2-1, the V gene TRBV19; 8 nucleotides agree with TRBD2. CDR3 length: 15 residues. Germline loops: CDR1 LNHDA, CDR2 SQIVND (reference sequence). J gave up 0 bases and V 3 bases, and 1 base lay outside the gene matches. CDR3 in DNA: TGTGCCAGTAGTATCGGGACTAGCTCCTACAATGAGCAGTTCTTC. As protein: CASSIGTSSYNEQFF.

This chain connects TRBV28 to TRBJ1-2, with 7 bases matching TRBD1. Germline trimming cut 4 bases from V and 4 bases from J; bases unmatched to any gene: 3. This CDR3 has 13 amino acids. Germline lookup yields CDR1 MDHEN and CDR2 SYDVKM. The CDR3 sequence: CASSSRDSYGYTF. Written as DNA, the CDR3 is TGTGCCAGCAGTTCGCGGGACAGCTATGGCTACACCTTC.

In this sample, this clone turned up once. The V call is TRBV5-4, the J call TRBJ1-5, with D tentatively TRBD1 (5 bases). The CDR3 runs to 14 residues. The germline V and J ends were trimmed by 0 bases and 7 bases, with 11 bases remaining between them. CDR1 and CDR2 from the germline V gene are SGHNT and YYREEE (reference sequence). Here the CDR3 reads CASSLEGGDQPQHF. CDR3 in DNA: TGTGCCAGCAGCTTGGAAGGAGGGGACCAGCCCCAGCATTTT.

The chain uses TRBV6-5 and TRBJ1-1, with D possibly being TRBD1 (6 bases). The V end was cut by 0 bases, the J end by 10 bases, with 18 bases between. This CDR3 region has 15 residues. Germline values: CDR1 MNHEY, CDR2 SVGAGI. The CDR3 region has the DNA TGTGCCAGCAGTTACTCTAACCAATTTACAGGGACAGCTTTCTTT. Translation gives CASSYSNQFTGTAFF.

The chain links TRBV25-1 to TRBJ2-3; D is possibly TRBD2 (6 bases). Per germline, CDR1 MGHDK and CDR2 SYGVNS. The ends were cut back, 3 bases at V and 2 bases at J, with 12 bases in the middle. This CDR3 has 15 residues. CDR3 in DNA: TGTGCCAGCAGTGATGGCCAGCGGGCCACAGATACGCAGTATTTT. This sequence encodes CASSDGQRATDTQYF. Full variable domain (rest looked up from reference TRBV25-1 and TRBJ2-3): EADIYQTPRYLVIGTGKKITLECSQTMGHDKMYWYQQDPGMELHLIHYSYGVNSTEKGDLSSESTVSRIRTEHFPLTLESARPSHTSQYLCASSDGQRATDTQYFGPGTRLTVL.

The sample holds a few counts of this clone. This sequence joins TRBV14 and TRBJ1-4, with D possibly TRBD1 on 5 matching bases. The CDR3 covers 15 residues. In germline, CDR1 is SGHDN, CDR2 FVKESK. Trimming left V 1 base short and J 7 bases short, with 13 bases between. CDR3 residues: CASSQVRQGGEKLFF. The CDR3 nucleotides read TGTGCCAGCAGCCAAGTACGGCAGGGTGGTGAAAAACTGTTTTTT.